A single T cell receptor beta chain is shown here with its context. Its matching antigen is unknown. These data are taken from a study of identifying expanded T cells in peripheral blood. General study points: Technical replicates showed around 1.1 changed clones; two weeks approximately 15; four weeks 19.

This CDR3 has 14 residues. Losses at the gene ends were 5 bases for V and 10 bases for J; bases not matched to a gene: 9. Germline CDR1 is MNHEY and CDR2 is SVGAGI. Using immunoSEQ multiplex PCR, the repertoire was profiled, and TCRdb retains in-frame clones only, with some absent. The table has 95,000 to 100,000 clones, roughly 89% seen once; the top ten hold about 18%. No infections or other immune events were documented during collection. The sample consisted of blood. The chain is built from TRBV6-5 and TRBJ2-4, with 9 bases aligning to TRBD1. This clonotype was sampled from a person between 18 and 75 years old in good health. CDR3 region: CASSGPGQGEIQYF. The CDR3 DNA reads TGTGCCAGCAGTGGACCGGGACAGGGAGAAATTCAGTACTTC.